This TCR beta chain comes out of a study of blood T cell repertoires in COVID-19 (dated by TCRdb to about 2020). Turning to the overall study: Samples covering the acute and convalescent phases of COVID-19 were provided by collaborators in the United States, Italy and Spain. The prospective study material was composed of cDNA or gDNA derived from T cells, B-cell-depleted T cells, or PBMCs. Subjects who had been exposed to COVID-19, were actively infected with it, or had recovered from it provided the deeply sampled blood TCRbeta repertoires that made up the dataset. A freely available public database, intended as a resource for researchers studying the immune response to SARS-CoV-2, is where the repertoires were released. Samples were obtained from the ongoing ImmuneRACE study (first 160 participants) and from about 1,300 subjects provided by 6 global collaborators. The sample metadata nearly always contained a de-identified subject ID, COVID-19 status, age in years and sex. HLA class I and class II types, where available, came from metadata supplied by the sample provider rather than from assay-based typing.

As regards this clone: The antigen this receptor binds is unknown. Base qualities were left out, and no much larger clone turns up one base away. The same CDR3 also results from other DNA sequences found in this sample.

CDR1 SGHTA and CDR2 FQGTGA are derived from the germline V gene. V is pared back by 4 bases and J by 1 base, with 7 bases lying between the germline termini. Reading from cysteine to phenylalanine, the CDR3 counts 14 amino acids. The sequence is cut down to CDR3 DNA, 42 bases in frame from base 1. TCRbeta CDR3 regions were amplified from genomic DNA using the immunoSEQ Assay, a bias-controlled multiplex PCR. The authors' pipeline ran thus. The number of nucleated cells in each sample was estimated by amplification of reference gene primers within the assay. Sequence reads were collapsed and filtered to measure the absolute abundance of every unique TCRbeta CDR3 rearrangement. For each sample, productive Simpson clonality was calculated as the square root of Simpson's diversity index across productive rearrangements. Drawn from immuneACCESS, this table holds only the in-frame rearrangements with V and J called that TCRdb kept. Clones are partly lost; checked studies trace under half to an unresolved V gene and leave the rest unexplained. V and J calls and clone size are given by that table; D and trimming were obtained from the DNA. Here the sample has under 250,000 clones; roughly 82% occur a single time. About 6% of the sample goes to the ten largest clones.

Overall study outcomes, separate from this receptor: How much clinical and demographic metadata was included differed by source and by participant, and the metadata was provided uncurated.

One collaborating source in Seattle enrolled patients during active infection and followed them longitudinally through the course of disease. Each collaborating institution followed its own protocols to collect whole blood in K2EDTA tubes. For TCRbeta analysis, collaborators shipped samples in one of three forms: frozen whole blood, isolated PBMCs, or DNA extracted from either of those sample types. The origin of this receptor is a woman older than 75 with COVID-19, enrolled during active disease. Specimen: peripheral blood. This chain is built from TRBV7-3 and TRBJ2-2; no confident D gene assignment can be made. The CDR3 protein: CASSWNRNTGELFF. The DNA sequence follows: TGTGCCAGCAGCTGGAACAGGAACACCGGGGAGCTGTTTTTT.